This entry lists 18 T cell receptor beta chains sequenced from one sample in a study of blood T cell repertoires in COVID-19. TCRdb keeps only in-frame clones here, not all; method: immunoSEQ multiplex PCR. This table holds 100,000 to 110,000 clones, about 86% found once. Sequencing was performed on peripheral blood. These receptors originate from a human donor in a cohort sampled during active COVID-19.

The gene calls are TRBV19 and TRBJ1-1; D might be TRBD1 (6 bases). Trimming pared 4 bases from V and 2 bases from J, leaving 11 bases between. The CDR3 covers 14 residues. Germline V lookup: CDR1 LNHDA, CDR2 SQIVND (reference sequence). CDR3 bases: TGTGCCAGTAGTACCAGACAGGAAAACACTGAAGCTTTCTTT. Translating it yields CASSTRQENTEAFF. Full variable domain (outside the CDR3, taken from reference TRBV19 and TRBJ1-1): DGGITQSPKYLFRKEGQNVTLSCEQNLNHDAMYWYRQDPGQGLRLIYYSQIVNDFQKGDIAEGYSVSREKKESFPLTVTSAQKNPTAFYLCASSTRQENTEAFFGQGTRLTVV.

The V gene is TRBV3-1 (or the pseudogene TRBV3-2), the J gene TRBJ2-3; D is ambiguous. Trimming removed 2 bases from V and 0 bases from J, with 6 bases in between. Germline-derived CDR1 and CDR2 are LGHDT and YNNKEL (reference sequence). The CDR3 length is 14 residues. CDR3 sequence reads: CASSQRPSTDTQYF. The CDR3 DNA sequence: TGTGCCAGCAGCCAACGTCCTAGCACAGATACGCAGTATTTT.

The CDR3: CASTLGGQRNQPQHF. The CDR3 bases are TGTGCCAGTACCCTTGGGGGACAGAGAAATCAGCCCCAGCATTTT. The chain is built from TRBV19 and TRBJ1-5; TRBD1 matches 7 bases. V trimming: 7 bases; J trimming: 4 bases; junction bases outside the gene matches: 10. CDR1 is LNHDA, CDR2 SQIVND, per germline (reference sequence). CDR3 length equals 15 residues.

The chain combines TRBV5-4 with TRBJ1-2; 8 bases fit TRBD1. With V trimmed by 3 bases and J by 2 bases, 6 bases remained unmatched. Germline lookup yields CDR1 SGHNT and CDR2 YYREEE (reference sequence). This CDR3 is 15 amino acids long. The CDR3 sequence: CASSSGGAYNYGYTF. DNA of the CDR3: TGTGCCAGCAGCTCAGGGGGCGCCTACAACTATGGCTACACCTTC.

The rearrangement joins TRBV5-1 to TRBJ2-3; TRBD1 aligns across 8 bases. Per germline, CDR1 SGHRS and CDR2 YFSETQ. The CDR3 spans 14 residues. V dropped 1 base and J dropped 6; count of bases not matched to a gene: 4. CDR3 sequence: CASSLSGGMDTQYF. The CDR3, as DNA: TGCGCCAGCAGCTTGTCAGGGGGCATGGATACGCAGTATTTT. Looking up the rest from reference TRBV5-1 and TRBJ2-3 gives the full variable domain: KAGVTQTPRYLIKTRGQQVTLSCSPISGHRSVSWYQQTPGQGLQFLFEYFSETQRNKGNFPGRFSGRQFSNSRSEMNVSTLELGDSALYLCASSLSGGMDTQYFGPGTRLTVL.

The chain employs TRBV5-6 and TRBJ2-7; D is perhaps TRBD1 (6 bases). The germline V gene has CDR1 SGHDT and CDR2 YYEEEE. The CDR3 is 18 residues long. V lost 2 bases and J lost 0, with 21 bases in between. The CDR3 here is CASSFPPYRGRSSYEQYF. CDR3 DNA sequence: TGTGCCAGCAGCTTCCCCCCGTATAGGGGGAGAAGCTCCTACGAGCAGTACTTC.

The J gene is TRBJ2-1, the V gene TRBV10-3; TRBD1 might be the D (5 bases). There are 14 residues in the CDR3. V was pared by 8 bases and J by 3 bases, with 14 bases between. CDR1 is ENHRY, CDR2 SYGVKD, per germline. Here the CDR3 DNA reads TGTGCCATCGGGAACGACAGCCACTACAATGAGCAGTTCTTC. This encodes CAIGNDSHYNEQFF.

CDR3: CSVQRRQGPYEQYF. CDR3 in DNA: TGCAGCGTTCAAAGGAGACAGGGCCCCTACGAGCAGTACTTC. This chain joins TRBV29-1 and TRBJ2-7, with TRBD1 identical over 7 bases. The CDR3 contains 14 residues. The germline V gene encodes CDR1 SQVTM and CDR2 ANQGSEA. Trimming removed 5 bases from V and 2 bases from J; junction bases left unmatched: 9.

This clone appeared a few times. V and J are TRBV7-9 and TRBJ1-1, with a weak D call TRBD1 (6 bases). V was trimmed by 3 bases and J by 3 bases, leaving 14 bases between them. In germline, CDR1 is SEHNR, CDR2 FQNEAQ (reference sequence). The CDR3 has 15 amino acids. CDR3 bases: TGTGCCAGCAGCTTCCTGGGGGGGCTGGACACTGAAGCTTTCTTT. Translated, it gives CASSFLGGLDTEAFF. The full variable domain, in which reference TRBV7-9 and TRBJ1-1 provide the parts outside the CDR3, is DTGVSQNPRHKITKRGQNVTFRCDPISEHNRLYWYRQTLGQGPEFLTYFQNEAQLEKSRLLSDRFSAERPKGSFSTLEIQRTEQGDSAMYLCASSFLGGLDTEAFFGQGTRLTVV.

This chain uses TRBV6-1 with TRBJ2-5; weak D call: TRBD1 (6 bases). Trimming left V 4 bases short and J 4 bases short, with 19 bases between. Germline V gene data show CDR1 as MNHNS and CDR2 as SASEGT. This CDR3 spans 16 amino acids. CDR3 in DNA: TGTGCCAGCAGTGGCAACAGAAACAGGGCCGGAGAGACCCAGTACTTC. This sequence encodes CASSGNRNRAGETQYF.

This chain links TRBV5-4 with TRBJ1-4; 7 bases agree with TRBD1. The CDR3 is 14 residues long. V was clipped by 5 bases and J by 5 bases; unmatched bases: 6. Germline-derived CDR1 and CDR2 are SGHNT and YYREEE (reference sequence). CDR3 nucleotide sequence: TGTGCCAGCAGTCAACAGGGGAACAATGAAAAACTGTTTTTT. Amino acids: CASSQQGNNEKLFF.

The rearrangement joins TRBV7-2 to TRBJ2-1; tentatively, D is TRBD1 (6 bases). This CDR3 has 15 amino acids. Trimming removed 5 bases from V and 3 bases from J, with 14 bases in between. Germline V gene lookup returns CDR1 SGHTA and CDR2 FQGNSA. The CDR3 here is CASSIDRKNYNEQFF. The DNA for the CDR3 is TGTGCCAGCAGCATAGACAGGAAAAACTACAATGAGCAGTTCTTC.

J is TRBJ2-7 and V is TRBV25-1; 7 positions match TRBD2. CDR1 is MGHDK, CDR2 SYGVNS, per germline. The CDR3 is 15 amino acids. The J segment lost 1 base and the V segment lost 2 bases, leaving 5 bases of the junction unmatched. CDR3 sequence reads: CASSEPAGRSYEQYF. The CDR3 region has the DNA TGTGCCAGCAGTGAACCAGCGGGGCGATCCTACGAGCAGTACTTC.

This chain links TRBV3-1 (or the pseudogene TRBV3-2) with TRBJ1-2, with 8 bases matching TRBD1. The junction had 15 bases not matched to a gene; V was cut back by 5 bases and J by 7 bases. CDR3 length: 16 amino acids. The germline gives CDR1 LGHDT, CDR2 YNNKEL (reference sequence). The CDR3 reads CASSASMWGRGLGYTF. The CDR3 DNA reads TGTGCCAGCAGCGCATCTATGTGGGGCAGGGGGCTTGGCTACACCTTC.

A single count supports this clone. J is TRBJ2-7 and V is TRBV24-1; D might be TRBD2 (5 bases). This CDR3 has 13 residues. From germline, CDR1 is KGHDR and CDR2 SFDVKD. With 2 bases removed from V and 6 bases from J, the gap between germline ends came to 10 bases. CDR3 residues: CATSDWASSEQYF. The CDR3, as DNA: TGTGCCACCAGTGATTGGGCTAGCTCCGAGCAGTACTTC.

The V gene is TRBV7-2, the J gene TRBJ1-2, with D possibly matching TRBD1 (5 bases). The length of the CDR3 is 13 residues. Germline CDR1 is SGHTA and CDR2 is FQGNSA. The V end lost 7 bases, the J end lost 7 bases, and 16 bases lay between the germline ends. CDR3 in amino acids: CASTSGGGRGYTF. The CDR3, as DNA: TGTGCCAGCACGTCGGGCGGGGGACGTGGCTACACCTTC.

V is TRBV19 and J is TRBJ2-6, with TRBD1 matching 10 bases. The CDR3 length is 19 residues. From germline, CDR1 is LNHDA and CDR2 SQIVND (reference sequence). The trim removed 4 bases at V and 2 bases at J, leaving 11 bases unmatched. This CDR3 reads CASSTRTGGPRTGANVLTF. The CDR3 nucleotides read TGTGCCAGTAGTACACGGACAGGGGGGCCGAGGACTGGGGCCAACGTCCTGACTTTC.

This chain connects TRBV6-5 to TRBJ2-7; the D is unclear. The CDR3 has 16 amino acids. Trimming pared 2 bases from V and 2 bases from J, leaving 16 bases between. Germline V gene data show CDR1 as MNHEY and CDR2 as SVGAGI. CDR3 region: CASSYLSVSVPYEQYF. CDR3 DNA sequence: TGTGCCAGCAGTTACCTAAGCGTGTCGGTGCCCTACGAGCAGTACTTC.